This T cell receptor beta chain emerged from a study of T cell responses to AZD1222 COVID-19 vaccine (dated by TCRdb to about 2021). For the study in its entirety: AZD1222 recipients with second doses at about 4 weeks or about 12 weeks were pooled, because spike-specific TCR depth and breadth did not differ between schedules. A total of more than 230 trial participants underwent TCR sequencing, of whom about 200 had received two doses of AZD1222 and roughly 26 had received two doses of the MenACWY control vaccine. Trial participants were enrolled by age into subgroups of 18-55, 56-69 and 70-plus years, and 148, 28 and 57 TCR-sequenced participants, respectively, were included in these subgroups. The paper as a whole reports these results and caveats: Because no day 14 peak-response samples were available, the repertoires could be characterized only after the peak T cell response. Reportedly, close to half of the unique spike-specific TCRs recognized epitopes lying outside the regions that are mutated in the B.1.351 and B.1.1.7 variants. CD4 TCRs associated with the vaccine covered the entire spike protein, and the dominant responses were in regions 160-218 and 743-854. The 56-69-year group was small, and its depth increase did not reach significance, likely because of low power. Conclusions about previously exposed vaccinees are limited, since just five or six AZD1222 recipients were seropositive for SARS-CoV-2 at baseline. Participants were mostly white British and included more females than males, and it was suggested by the authors that clonal diversity may have been underestimated. After two AZD1222 doses, both the breadth and the depth of spike-specific TCRs were significantly higher than at day 0 and than in MenACWY recipients.

The germline V gene supplies CDR1 MGHDK and CDR2 SYGVNS. V drops 5 bases and J drops 9 bases, leaving 14 bases in between. There are 14 amino acids in the CDR3, from cysteine to phenylalanine inclusive. Only CDR3 DNA is held: 42 bases, read in frame from base 1. In light of the paper, this sample's time point label describes: baseline before first vaccination. Vaccinee samples came from UK trials COV001 and COV002, including a single-blind randomized controlled phase 2/3 trial of AZD1222 (ChAdOx1 nCoV-19) in healthy adults. Trial participant PBMC samples were collected at day 0 and day 28 after the second dose for TCRbeta chain sequencing. The CDR3 regions of human TCRbeta chains were subjected to immunosequencing. The authors processed their data as follows. TCRs in the repertoires were matched against a reference library of SARS-CoV-2-specific TCRs that had been generated with the MIRA antigen-specificity platform. Breadth was defined as the fraction of unique TCRs that were SARS-CoV-2-associated. Depth was defined as the fraction of total T cells that were SARS-CoV-2-associated. Each spike-specific TCR was assigned to its reactive spike region and to a CD4 or CD8 class using the MIRA data. Log10-transformed breadth and depth values were compared by one-way ANOVA with Sidak's multiple comparisons tests. In TCRdb, the immuneACCESS table is reduced to in-frame sequences with V and J assigned. These tables do not hold every clone; where another copy was compared, an unresolved V gene accounts for under half, and the others remain unexplained. Clone size and V and J calls were adopted from that table, with D and trimming inferred from the DNA. Counted in this sample were over 70,000 clones; nearly 90% of them appeared once. Clones ranked in the top ten supply roughly 6% of the sample.

A word on this clone: Its antigen is still unknown. No much larger clone is present one base from it, and per-base qualities are unavailable.

The chain joins TRBV25-1 to TRBJ1-6; there is no confident call for the D gene. This sequence originates from an adult in good health. Sequences were derived from peripheral blood, sampled on day 0 of AZD1222 vaccination. The DNA reads TGTGCCAGCAGTTGGGCAGGCGGAGGTTCACCCCTCCACTTT. Its protein product is CASSWAGGGSPLHF.